A selection of T cell receptor beta chains follows, all from one sample in a study of patients and donors after allogeneic stem cell transplantation. TCRdb re-derived calls from the RT-PCR reads in MiXCR, one entry per CDR3 protein. The sample consists of over 65,000 distinct CDR3 sequences, roughly 29% of them appearing once. The source material was blood, either unsorted or a sorted T cell fraction (not recorded which). These receptors all come from a human donor who was either an allogeneic HSCT recipient or a stem cell or donor lymphocyte infusion donor (not recorded which). It is not recorded whose cells these are; they may come from a transplant donor. The CDR3 runs from the conserved cysteine through the conserved F or W. The order of the fields is V gene, J gene, clone size, D gene, CDR3 protein, CDR3 DNA. A D gene is named only where the DNA matches it firmly. Only part of the rows carry a size: once, few, many, or a class if the clone is expanded.

>TRBV20-1|TRBJ2-1|NA|NA
CSASIGNEQFF
TGCAGTGCTAGTATCGGAAATGAGCAGTTCTTC
>TRBV27|TRBJ1-1|few|NA
CASSFDLRSTEAFF
TGTGCCAGCAGTTTCGACCTCAGGTCCACTGAAGCTTTCTTT
>TRBV15|TRBJ1-3|NA|TRBD1
CATSSDRVAGNTIYF
TGTGCCACCAGCTCTGACAGGGTCGCTGGAAACACCATATATTTT
>TRBV7-9|TRBJ2-7|NA|TRBD2
CASTRGDEQYF
TGTGCCAGCACCCGGGGGGACGAGCAGTACTTC
>TRBV23-1|TRBJ2-7|once|NA
CASSQSGRDEQYF
TGCGCCAGCAGTCAATCTGGTAGAGACGAGCAGTACTTC
>TRBV5-1|TRBJ2-3|NA|NA
CASSLGTRTDTQYF
TGCGCCAGCAGCTTAGGGACCCGCACAGATACGCAGTATTTT
>TRBV3-1|TRBJ2-1|few|NA
CASSPSGNEQFF
TGTGCCAGCAGCCCCTCAGGGAATGAGCAGTTCTTC
>TRBV6-2/TRBV6-3|TRBJ2-7|few|NA
CASRPTDYEQYF
TGTGCCAGCAGGCCGACGGATTACGAGCAGTACTTC
>TRBV18|TRBJ2-7|NA|TRBD1
CASSRGTANEQYF
TGTGCCAGCTCACGAGGGACAGCTAACGAGCAGTACTTC
>TRBV24-1|TRBJ1-5|few|TRBD1
CATSDPPARDRGPLNQPQHF
TGTGCCACCAGTGATCCCCCAGCCCGGGACAGGGGGCCCCTCAATCAGCCCCAGCATTTT
>TRBV7-2|TRBJ1-1|medium-sized|NA
CASRSLDANTEAFF
TGTGCCAGCAGATCCTTGGATGCGAACACTGAAGCTTTCTTT
>TRBV18|TRBJ1-2|few|NA
CASSVRLTNYGYTF
TGTGCCAGCTCAGTCCGTCTTACTAACTATGGCTACACCTTC
>TRBV24-1|TRBJ1-4|NA|NA
CATSSDATNEKLFF
TGTGCCACCAGTTCTGATGCAACTAATGAAAAACTGTTTTTT
>TRBV14|TRBJ2-1|few|NA
CASSRYWNNEQFF
TGTGCCAGCAGCCGATACTGGAACAATGAGCAGTTCTTC
>TRBV5-1|TRBJ1-6|NA|NA
CASSLYQDNSPLHF
TGCGCCAGCAGCTTGTATCAGGATAATTCACCCCTCCACTTT
>TRBV2|TRBJ2-7|once|TRBD1
CASSSGQGAYEQYF
TGTGCCAGCAGTTCAGGACAGGGGGCCTACGAGCAGTACTTC
>TRBV12-3/TRBV12-4|TRBJ1-3|once|NA
CASTSAGGLGNTIYF
TGTGCCAGCACCTCTGCTGGGGGGCTCGGGAACACCATATATTTT
>TRBV12-3/TRBV12-4|TRBJ2-1|once|TRBD1
CASSAGGRNEQFF
TGTGCCAGCAGTGCAGGGGGCAGGAATGAGCAGTTCTTC
>TRBV6-2/TRBV6-3|TRBJ2-1|few|NA
CASAQGLAEQFF
TGTGCCAGCGCACAGGGTTTGGCTGAGCAGTTCTTC
>TRBV25-1|TRBJ1-1|NA|TRBD1
CASRGQYRDGQGWLLNTEAFF
TGTGCCAGCAGAGGCCAATACCGAGACGGACAGGGTTGGTTGCTAAACACTGAAGCTTTCTTT
>TRBV20-1|TRBJ1-5|few|NA
CSVGTQPQHF
TGCAGTGTCGGGACGCAGCCCCAGCATTTT
>TRBV10-3|TRBJ2-3|few|NA
CAISESWRGTDTQYF
TGTGCCATCAGTGAGTCTTGGCGGGGCACAGATACGCAGTATTTT
>TRBV10-3|TRBJ2-4|few|NA
CAISERQGQDIQYF
TGTGCCATCAGTGAGAGGCAGGGGCAGGACATTCAGTACTTC
>TRBV7-2|TRBJ1-1|NA|NA
CASSLGQLVTEAFF
TGTGCCAGCAGCTTGGGCCAGTTGGTCACTGAAGCTTTCTTT
>TRBV4-2|TRBJ1-6|NA|NA
CASSQDRTWGSPLHF
TGTGCCAGCAGCCAAGACCGGACTTGGGGTTCACCCCTCCACTTT
>TRBV5-6|TRBJ2-3|few|TRBD1
CASSLHGQGPADTQYF
TGTGCCAGCAGCTTGCACGGACAGGGACCCGCAGATACGCAGTATTTT
>TRBV11-3|TRBJ2-1|few|NA
CASSLEASSVGNEQFF
TGTGCCAGCAGCTTAGAGGCTTCTAGCGTCGGGAATGAGCAGTTCTTC
>TRBV30|TRBJ1-4|NA|NA
CAWVPTGTTNEKLFF
TGTGCCTGGGTCCCCACCGGGACAACTAATGAAAAACTGTTTTTT
>TRBV29-1|TRBJ2-7|NA|NA
CSVEVPGQAYEQYF
TGCAGCGTTGAAGTTCCGGGACAAGCTTACGAGCAGTACTTC
>TRBV5-1|TRBJ2-3|few|NA
CASSLLTDTQYF
TGCGCCAGCAGCTTACTCACAGATACGCAGTATTTT
>TRBV24-1|TRBJ2-1|NA|NA
CATSGRRSYNEQFF
TGTGCCACCAGCGGTAGGCGCTCCTACAATGAGCAGTTCTTC
>TRBV12-3/TRBV12-4|TRBJ1-2|NA|NA
CASTPPGVYGYTF
TGTGCCAGCACTCCCCCGGGGGTTTATGGCTACACCTTC
>TRBV6-6|TRBJ1-2|NA|NA
CATLGYGYTF
TGTGCCACCCTAGGCTATGGCTACACCTTC
>TRBV18|TRBJ2-1|NA|NA
CASSPPRSGGVWAEQFF
TGTGCCAGCTCACCACCGCGTAGCGGAGGGGTATGGGCTGAGCAGTTCTTC
>TRBV12-3/TRBV12-4|TRBJ2-1|few|NA
CASIDIGRYNEQFF
TGTGCCAGCATTGATATCGGACGGTACAATGAGCAGTTCTTC
>TRBV29-1|TRBJ2-1|NA|NA
CSVLVDSYNEQFF
TGCAGCGTTCTAGTAGACTCCTACAATGAGCAGTTCTTC
>TRBV7-8|TRBJ2-1|NA|NA
CASSSLTSIHEQFF
TGTGCCAGCAGCAGCCTAACTAGCATCCATGAGCAGTTCTTC
>TRBV5-1|TRBJ2-7|NA|NA
CASTLFGPSSYEQYF
TGCGCCAGCACCTTATTTGGTCCCTCGTCATACGAGCAGTACTTC
>TRBV20-1|TRBJ2-3|medium-sized|NA
CSARVAGASTDTQYF
TGCAGTGCTAGAGTTGCGGGGGCCTCCACAGATACGCAGTATTTT
>TRBV21-1|TRBJ2-7|NA|NA
CASSNLTGRPTEQYF
TGTGCCAGCAGCAATCTGACAGGGAGGCCAACCGAGCAGTACTTC
>TRBV12-3/TRBV12-4|TRBJ1-2|NA|NA
CASSFRRNNYGYTF
TGTGCCAGCAGTTTTCGTCGGAATAACTATGGCTACACCTTC
>TRBV7-6|TRBJ2-5|NA|NA
CASGKAQETQYF
TGTGCCAGCGGTAAGGCCCAAGAGACCCAGTACTTC
>TRBV5-1|TRBJ2-7|NA|NA
CASSLGLTYEQYF
TGCGCCAGCAGCTTGGGCCTTACCTACGAGCAGTACTTC
>TRBV19|TRBJ1-4|NA|NA
CASTSTGDPNEKLFF
TGTGCCAGTACCTCAACCGGGGACCCAAATGAAAAACTGTTTTTT
>TRBV6-5|TRBJ1-2|NA|NA
CASSSLTGTRGYTF
TGTGCCAGCAGTTCCCTTACAGGGACCAGAGGCTACACCTTC
>TRBV7-2|TRBJ1-6|few|NA
CASSTRQISYNSPLHF
TGTGCCAGCAGCACCAGACAGATCTCCTATAATTCACCCCTCCACTTT
>TRBV29-1|TRBJ2-3|many|NA
CSVGWLARADTQYF
TGCAGCGTTGGATGGTTAGCGAGGGCAGATACGCAGTATTTT
>TRBV10-2|TRBJ2-5|NA|TRBD1
CASSDSFGQAQYF
TGCGCCAGCAGTGACTCATTTGGACAGGCCCAGTACTTC
>TRBV15|TRBJ1-4|few|NA
CATSRVPGPRATNEKLFF
TGTGCCACCAGCAGAGTACCGGGCCCCAGGGCAACTAATGAAAAACTGTTTTTT
>TRBV4-1|TRBJ1-2|few|NA
CASSQDGQILPLPNYGYTF
TGCGCCAGCAGCCAAGATGGACAAATCTTACCCTTGCCTAACTATGGCTACACCTTC
>TRBV7-3|TRBJ2-3|NA|TRBD2
CASSLKLAGGTDTQYF
TGTGCCAGCAGCTTAAAACTAGCGGGGGGCACAGATACGCAGTATTTT
>TRBV28|TRBJ1-5|NA|NA
CASRNLVLRQSNQPQHF
TGTGCCAGCAGAAACCTCGTGCTCCGACAGAGCAATCAGCCCCAGCATTTT
>TRBV20-1|TRBJ2-3|NA|NA
CSARLGATDTQYF
TGCAGTGCTAGACTGGGGGCAACGGATACGCAGTATTTT
>TRBV11-1|TRBJ1-6|NA|NA
CASSRGESSYNSPLHF
TGTGCCAGCAGCCGGGGGGAGAGCTCCTATAATTCACCCCTCCACTTT
>TRBV28|TRBJ2-7|few|NA
CASTPFPGPYEQYF
TGTGCCAGCACTCCTTTCCCGGGACCATACGAGCAGTACTTC
>TRBV20-1|TRBJ2-3|NA|TRBD2
CSASSTSGGTDTQYF
TGCAGTGCTAGTAGTACTAGCGGGGGCACAGATACGCAGTATTTT
>TRBV5-1|TRBJ2-1|NA|TRBD2
CASSPLVGTSGNEQFF
TGCGCCAGCAGCCCCTTGGTCGGGACTAGCGGCAATGAGCAGTTCTTC
>TRBV28|TRBJ2-1|NA|NA
CASHTSFHEQFF
TGTGCCAGCCATACTAGCTTCCATGAGCAGTTCTTC
>TRBV2|TRBJ2-2|NA|NA
CASAPWGPTGELFF
TGTGCCAGCGCCCCATGGGGACCCACCGGGGAGCTGTTTTTT